The clone carrying this T cell receptor beta chain came up a few times. A second PCR of roughly 7 to 11 cycles used a sample-barcoded 5' primer and a J-beta primer mix. Using its own MiXCR run on the 5' RACE reads, TCRdb lists one record per CDR3 protein. Of more than 800,000 distinct CDR3 sequences listed, 29% were seen once; the top ten hold 15% to 20%. This specimen comes from a study of blood T cells in healthy people across ages. Healthy Caucasians from Russia aged roughly 6 to 95 served as donors. The CDR3 is 15 amino acids. The V gene end was trimmed by 6 bases and the J gene end by 6 bases; junction bases not matched to a gene: 6. Germline assignment: CDR1 MNHEY and CDR2 SVGEGT.

Specimen: blood. This TCR was sampled from an elderly woman in good health. The genes are TRBV6-2 or TRBV6-3 and TRBJ2-2, with 11 nucleotides matching TRBD1. The CDR3 reads CASRRTGGRSGELFF. As DNA, the CDR3 is TGTGCCAGCAGACGGACAGGGGGCAGGTCCGGGGAGCTGTTTTTT.